This T cell receptor (beta chain) was recorded in a study of CD8+CD57+ T cells in acquired aplastic anemia. In the study overall: Yields of DNA that came from sorted CD4+ and CD8+ cells averaged roughly 3.2 ug.

V was shortened by 5 bases and J by 7 bases, with 9 bases between the two germline ends. Germline values: CDR1 MGHDK, CDR2 SYGVNS. This CDR3 has 12 residues. Of note for this clonotype: Its antigen is currently unknown.

Whole-study results and caveats: Between the patient and control groups, CD8+ Simpson's diversity did not differ significantly. Patients and controls turned out to have approximately 29 CD8+ CDR3 sequences in common.

Patients selected for sequencing had displayed CD8+CD57+ cell expansion by flow cytometry. Profiling that covered TCR beta VDJ and CDR3 relied on genomic DNA as its template. MiXCR, applied by TCRdb to the reads, yields one record per CDR3 protein. The sample records under 200,000 distinct CDR3 sequences, around half being singletons. Sequencing was performed on sorted CD4+, CD8+, or CD8+CD57+ T cells (not recorded which) from PBMCs. The chain couples TRBV25-1 to TRBJ1-5; D unresolved. The receptor comes from a human donor with aplastic anemia. CDR3 sequence reads: CASSTLGQPQHF. The CDR3 nucleotides read TGTGCCAGCAGTACCCTGGGCCAGCCCCAGCATTTT.